What follows is one T cell receptor beta chain and its context. The record originates from a study of blood T cell repertoires in COVID-19. In the study overall: Material from acute and convalescent COVID-19 was sourced from the United States, Italy and Spain. In each case, the material was cDNA or gDNA derived from T cells, B-cell-depleted T cells, or PBMCs.

In the original processing: Quantification of nucleated cells was approximated via reference gene primer amplification. Libraries were prepared by immunoSEQ multiplex PCR; TCRdb keeps only in-frame clonotypes and omits some of them. V, J and clone size derive from that table, while D and trimming were established from the DNA sequence. The data contain fewer than 250,000 clones, roughly 81% of them singletons. The source material was peripheral blood. The sequence was collected from a woman in her seventies with active or convalescent COVID-19.

The CDR3 here is CASSLESGNSPLHF. The DNA of the CDR3 is TGTGCCAGCAGCTTAGAATCGGGTAATTCACCCCTCCACTTT. The V and J genes are TRBV7-2 and TRBJ1-6; D is uncertain. Germline CDR1 is SGHTA and CDR2 is FQGNSA. V gave up 1 base and J gave up 6 bases, with 7 bases separating them. This CDR3 has 14 amino acids. The full variable domain, with the rest looked up from reference TRBV7-2 and TRBJ1-6, is GAGVSQSPSNKVTEKGKDVELRCDPISGHTALYWYRQSLGQGLEFLIYFQGNSAPDKSGLPSDRFSAERTGGSVSTLTIQRTQQEDSAVYLCASSLESGNSPLHFGNGTRLTVT.